This T cell receptor beta chain was recovered during a study of OX40 agonist ivuxolimab in advanced cancers. Study in general: Patients were treated with ivuxolimab, an agonistic anti-OX40 (CD134) antibody.

Clones were read by immunoSEQ multiplex PCR, and TCRdb kept only the in-frame ones, dropping some. This sample carries about 57,000 clones, 83% of them seen once, and the ten largest clones take approximately 3%. Germline CDR1 SNHLY, CDR2 FYNNEI. The ends were cut back, 2 bases at V and 4 bases at J, with 9 bases in the middle. CDR3 length: 13 amino acids. The chain links TRBV2 to TRBJ2-7, with D possibly matching TRBD1 (5 bases). The clonotype was recovered from an adult with an advanced solid tumor such as melanoma, head and neck, liver or kidney cancer. Sequenced material: CD4+ or CD8+ T cells sorted from blood, taken in a trial of the OX40 agonist ivuxolimab. For the CDR3, the DNA is TGTGCCAGCAGTGAACAGGGCGATTACGAGCAGTACTTC. This encodes CASSEQGDYEQYF.